This passage covers 8 T cell receptor beta chains from one sample sequenced in a study of OX40 agonist ivuxolimab in advanced cancers. Data came from immunoSEQ multiplex PCR; TCRdb stores just in-frame clones and leaves some out. The table records 65,000 to 90,000 clones, 92% of them present only once. This material consisted of CD4+ or CD8+ T cells sorted from blood, taken in a trial of the OX40 agonist ivuxolimab. The receptor set was obtained from an adult with an advanced solid tumor such as melanoma, head and neck, liver or kidney cancer.

The V call is TRBV4-3, the J call TRBJ2-3; the D is unclear. The germline CDR1 and CDR2 sequences are LGHNA and YSLEER. Trimming shortened V by 0 bases and J by 2 bases, and 12 bases separated the two germline ends. CDR3 size: 16 residues. The DNA of the CDR3 is TGCGCCAGCAGCCAAGATTCGGTCTTTCCCACAGATACGCAGTATTTT. Translated: CASSQDSVFPTDTQYF.

V is TRBV7-9 and J is TRBJ1-2, with D possibly matching TRBD1 (6 bases). The CDR3 loop spans 14 amino acids. Germline loops: CDR1 SEHNR, CDR2 FQNEAQ (reference sequence). Trimming removed 5 bases from V and 1 base from J, with 11 bases in between. The CDR3: CASSKQGFNYGYTF. In nucleotides, the CDR3 is TGTGCCAGCAGCAAACAGGGATTTAACTATGGCTACACCTTC.

V usage is TRBV5-6 and J usage is TRBJ2-2; 7 nucleotides align to TRBD2. V shed 7 bases, J shed 1 base, and the junction held 4 bases outside the gene matches. The germline CDR1 and CDR2 sequences are SGHDT and YYEEEE. The CDR3 totals 14 residues. The CDR3 bases are TGTGCCAGCTCTCCGGGGGGGAACACCGGGGAGCTGTTTTTT. It specifies CASSPGGNTGELFF. The full variable domain, its missing parts supplied by reference TRBV5-6 and TRBJ2-2, is DAGVTQSPTHLIKTRGQQVTLRCSPKSGHDTVSWYQQALGQGPQFIFQYYEEEERQRGNFPDRFSGHQFPNYSSELNVNALLLGDSALYLCASSPGGNTGELFFGEGSRLTVL.

The chain is built from TRBV4-1 and TRBJ2-2; 8 nucleotides match TRBD1. V lost 0 bases to trimming and J lost 9 bases; unmatched junction nucleotides: 12. The CDR3 is 17 residues long. Germline CDR1 MGHRA, CDR2 YSYEKL. This CDR3 is CASSQDLGQGDGRELFF. For the CDR3, the DNA is TGCGCCAGCAGCCAAGATCTAGGACAGGGCGACGGTCGGGAGCTGTTTTTT.

The gene calls are TRBV10-2 and TRBJ1-2; possibly TRBD1 for D (5 bases). Germline V gene data show CDR1 as WSHSY and CDR2 as SAAADI. The CDR3 runs to 13 residues. The ends were cut back, 5 bases at V and 4 bases at J, with 11 bases in the middle. This CDR3 is CASSPQGIYGYTF. DNA of the CDR3: TGCGCCAGCAGTCCTCAGGGAATCTATGGCTACACCTTC.

The chain carries TRBV11-2 and TRBJ1-1; tentatively, D is TRBD1 (5 bases). Germline CDR1 SGHAT, CDR2 FQNNGV. This CDR3 comprises 14 residues. Trimming stripped 1 base from V and 4 bases from J, with 10 bases between. CDR3 sequence (DNA): TGTGCCAGCAGCTTAGGAGTGGGGGTCACTGAAGCTTTCTTT. Protein: CASSLGVGVTEAFF.

Regarding this clone: At one of its ends the junction is not consistent with the germline gene, which may arise from a read error. The chain carries TRBV13 and TRBJ2-7; D unresolved. CDR1 and CDR2 (germline): PRHDT, FYEKMQ (reference sequence). This CDR3 spans 13 amino acids. The CDR3 DNA reads as TGTGCCAGCAGCTTAGAAGGGTCGTACGGGCAGTACTTC. It translates to CASSLEGSYGQYF.

This chain connects TRBV27 to TRBJ1-5; 7 nucleotides align to TRBD1. The CDR3 covers 15 residues. The trim removed 6 bases at V and 3 bases at J, leaving 8 bases unmatched. The V gene's germline CDR1 is MNHEY and CDR2 SMNVEV (reference sequence). Written as DNA, the CDR3 is TGTGCCAGCAGATCTATCACAGGGGCCAATCAGCCCCAGCATTTT. This translates into CASRSITGANQPQHF.